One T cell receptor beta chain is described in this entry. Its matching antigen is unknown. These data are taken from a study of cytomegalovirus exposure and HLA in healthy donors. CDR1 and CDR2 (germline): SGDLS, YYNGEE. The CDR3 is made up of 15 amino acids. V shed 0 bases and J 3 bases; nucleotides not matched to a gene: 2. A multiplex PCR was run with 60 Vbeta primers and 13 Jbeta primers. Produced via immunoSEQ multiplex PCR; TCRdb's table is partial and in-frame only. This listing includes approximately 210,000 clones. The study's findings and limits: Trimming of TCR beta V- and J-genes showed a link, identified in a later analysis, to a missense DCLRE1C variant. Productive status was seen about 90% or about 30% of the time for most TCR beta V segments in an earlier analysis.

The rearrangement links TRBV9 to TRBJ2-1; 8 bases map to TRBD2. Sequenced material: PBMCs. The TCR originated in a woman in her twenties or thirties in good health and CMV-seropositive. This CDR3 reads CASSVAGGNYNEQFF. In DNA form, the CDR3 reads TGTGCCAGCAGCGTAGCGGGGGGGAACTACAATGAGCAGTTCTTC.